The 9 T cell receptor beta chains given below trace back to one sample, sequenced in a study of T cell repertoires in cytomegalovirus infection. TCRdb reprocessed the reads with MiXCR, giving one entry per CDR3 protein. The data contain over 100,000 distinct CDR3 sequences, around 10% of them seen just once; the ten biggest clones take up around 29%. No antigen is known for these receptors. Material for sequencing was PBMCs, sequenced either directly or after in vitro stimulation (not recorded which). Source of these receptors: a human donor in good health (CMV status not recorded). Some clones in this sample may be carry-over from other donors' samples.

This clonotype was seen at least ten times. The rearrangement links TRBV7-2 to TRBJ1-2; no clear D. V was clipped by 4 bases and J by 4 bases, with 13 bases between them. The CDR3 is 14 amino acids. CDR1 is SGHTA and CDR2 is FQGNSA in the germline V gene. This CDR3 reads CASSSGYDPYGYTF. Here the CDR3 DNA reads TGTGCCAGCAGCTCGGGATACGACCCCTATGGCTACACCTTC.

V is TRBV12-3 or TRBV12-4 and J is TRBJ2-6; a possible D gene is TRBD2 (5 bases). V gave up 6 bases and J gave up 0 bases, with 12 bases separating them. This CDR3 is built from 16 residues. The CDR3 region has the DNA TGTGCCAGCAGCCCGGTAGCGTTCTCTGGGGCCAACGTCCTGACTTTC. Amino acid sequence: CASSPVAFSGANVLTF.

This clonotype was picked up a small number of times. The J gene is TRBJ1-5, the V gene TRBV6-2 or TRBV6-3; tentative D call: TRBD1 (6 bases). V was cut by 8 bases and J by 6 bases, with 14 bases left in between. Germline V CDR1 and CDR2: MNHEY, SVGEGT. The length of the CDR3 is 13 residues. The CDR3 loop is CASVQGFSQPQHF. CDR3 coding DNA: TGTGCCAGCGTACAGGGATTTAGTCAGCCCCAGCATTTT.

The table lists this clonotype with a few counts. V usage is TRBV12-3 or TRBV12-4 and J usage is TRBJ2-3; 12 nucleotides agree with TRBD2. The V segment lost 7 bases and the J segment 3 bases; nucleotides outside the gene matches: 5. The CDR3 is 15 residues long. CDR3 bases: TGTGCCAGCACCCTAGCGGGAGGGCCGACAGATACGCAGTATTTT. It codes for CASTLAGGPTDTQYF.

This clonotype was detected ten times or more. A junction boundary mismatches the germline segment, possibly from a read error. J is TRBJ1-5 and V is TRBV19; a possible D gene is TRBD1 (6 bases). CDR1 is LNHDA, CDR2 SQIVND, per germline (reference sequence). This CDR3 region has 15 residues. The CDR3 protein is CASSLRGGTNQAQHF. Written as DNA, the CDR3 is TGTGCCAGTAGCCTAAGGGGGGGTACCAATCAGGCCCAGCATTTT.

This clonotype was seen many times. The chain carries TRBV7-8 and TRBJ2-5; 10 bases are shared with TRBD2. V lost 3 bases and J lost 5; bases outside the gene matches: 6. Germline CDR1 and CDR2: SGHVS and FQNEAQ. This CDR3 spans 15 amino acids. CDR3 DNA sequence: TGTGCCAGCAGCTTTCTAGCGGGAGTTCTGGAGACCCAGTACTTC. This encodes CASSFLAGVLETQYF.

Comments on this clonotype: The junction shows a germline mismatch at one end, possibly a read error. The rearrangement joins TRBV5-1 to TRBJ1-1; D is perhaps TRBD1 (6 bases). CDR1 SGHRS and CDR2 YFSETQ come from the germline V gene. This CDR3 has 17 amino acids. The CDR3 loop reads CANSLLLGGGRGTEAFF. CDR3 coding DNA: TGCGCCAACAGCTTGCTCCTTGGGGGCGGGAGGGGGACTGAAGCTTTCTTT.

The chain is built from TRBV28 and TRBJ2-3; D possibly corresponds to TRBD2 (6 bases). Per germline, CDR1 MDHEN and CDR2 SYDVKM. The germline V and J ends were trimmed by 6 bases and 1 base, with 8 bases remaining between them. The CDR3 extends over 13 amino acids. CDR3 region: CASRSGGTDTQYF. The CDR3 nucleotides read TGTGCCAGCAGGTCGGGGGGCACAGATACGCAGTATTTT.

The chain joins TRBV10-3 to TRBJ2-1; 7 nucleotides agree with TRBD2. With 6 bases clipped from V and 2 bases from J, the junction kept 7 bases outside the gene matches. The CDR3 loop spans 15 amino acids. Germline CDR1 is ENHRY and CDR2 is SYGVKD. The CDR3, as DNA: TGTGCCATCAGCGGTATCGGGAGGACCTACAATGAGCAGTTCTTC. Protein sequence: CAISGIGRTYNEQFF.